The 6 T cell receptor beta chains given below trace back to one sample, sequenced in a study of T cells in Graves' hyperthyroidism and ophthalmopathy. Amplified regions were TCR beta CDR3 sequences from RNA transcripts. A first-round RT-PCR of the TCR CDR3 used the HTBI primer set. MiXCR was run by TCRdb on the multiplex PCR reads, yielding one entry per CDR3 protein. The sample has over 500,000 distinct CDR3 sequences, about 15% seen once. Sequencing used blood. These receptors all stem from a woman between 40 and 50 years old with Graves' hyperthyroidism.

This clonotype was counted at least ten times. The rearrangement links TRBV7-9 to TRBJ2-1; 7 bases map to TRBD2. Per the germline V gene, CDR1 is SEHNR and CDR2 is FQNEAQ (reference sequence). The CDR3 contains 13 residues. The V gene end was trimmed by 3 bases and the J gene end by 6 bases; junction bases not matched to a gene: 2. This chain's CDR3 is CASSLGTTNEQFF. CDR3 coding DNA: TGTGCCAGCAGCTTGGGGACTACCAATGAGCAGTTCTTC. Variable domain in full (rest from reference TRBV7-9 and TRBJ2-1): DTGVSQNPRHKITKRGQNVTFRCDPISEHNRLYWYRQTLGQGPEFLTYFQNEAQLEKSRLLSDRFSAERPKGSFSTLEIQRTEQGDSAMYLCASSLGTTNEQFFGPGTRLTVL.

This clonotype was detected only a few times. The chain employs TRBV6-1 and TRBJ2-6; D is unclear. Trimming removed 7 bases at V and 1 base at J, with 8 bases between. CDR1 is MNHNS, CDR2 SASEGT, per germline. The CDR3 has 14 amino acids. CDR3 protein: CASTKVSGANVLTF. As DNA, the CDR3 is TGTGCCAGCACGAAAGTTTCTGGGGCCAACGTCCTGACTTTC.

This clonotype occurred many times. DNA of the CDR3: TGTGCCAGCATGAGCAGGACCCCCTCGGGGGGCTATGGCTACACCTTC. The encoded protein is CASMSRTPSGGYGYTF. The V and J genes are TRBV2 and TRBJ1-2; weak D call: TRBD1 (5 bases). The V end lost 7 bases, the J end lost 4 bases, and 22 bases lay between the germline ends. Germline CDR1 and CDR2: SNHLY and FYNNEI. The CDR3 consists of 16 residues. Complete variable domain (other parts from reference TRBV2 and TRBJ1-2): EPEVTQTPSHQVTQMGQEVILRCVPISNHLYFYWYRQILGQKVEFLVSFYNNEISEKSEIFDDQFSVERPDGSNFTLKIRSTKLEDSAMYFCASMSRTPSGGYGYTFGSGTRLTVV.

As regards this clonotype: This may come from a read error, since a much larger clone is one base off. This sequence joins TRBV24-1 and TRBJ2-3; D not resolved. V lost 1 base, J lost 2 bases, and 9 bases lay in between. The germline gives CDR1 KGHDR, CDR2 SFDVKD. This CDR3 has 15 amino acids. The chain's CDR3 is CATSDFCSVTDTQYF. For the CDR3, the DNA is TGTGCCACCAGTGATTTCTGCAGTGTCACAGATACGCAGTATTTT.

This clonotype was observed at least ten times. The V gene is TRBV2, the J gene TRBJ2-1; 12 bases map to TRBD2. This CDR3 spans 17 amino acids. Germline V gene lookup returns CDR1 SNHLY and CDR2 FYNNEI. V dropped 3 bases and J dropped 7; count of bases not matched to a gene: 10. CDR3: CASSDLLAGGPENEQFF. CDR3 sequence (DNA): TGTGCCAGCAGTGACCTCCTAGCGGGAGGGCCGGAGAATGAGCAGTTCTTC.

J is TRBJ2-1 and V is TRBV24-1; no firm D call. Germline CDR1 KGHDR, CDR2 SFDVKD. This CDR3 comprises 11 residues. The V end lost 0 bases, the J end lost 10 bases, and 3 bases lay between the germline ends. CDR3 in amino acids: CATSDLKEQFF. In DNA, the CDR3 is TGTGCCACCAGTGATTTGAAAGAGCAGTTCTTC.